This T cell receptor (beta chain) was sequenced during a study of cytomegalovirus exposure and HLA in healthy donors. Findings and caveats of the study: Most TCR beta V segments were productive about 87% or about 30% of the time in an earlier analysis. Rare TCR sequences predominated, though certain public TCRs were found in many donors.

With regard to this clone: The antigen is unknown.

It was with 60 Vbeta and 13 Jbeta primers that the PCR ran. The data were produced by immunoSEQ multiplex PCR, yet TCRdb's version contains in-frame clones alone and is incomplete. The sample totals more than 90,000 clones. Sequencing was done on a sample of PBMCs. This clonotype was obtained from a middle-aged man in good health and CMV-seropositive.

This CDR3 is CASSSIRTGLTTYEQYF. As DNA, the CDR3 is TGTGCCAGCAGTTCCATACGGACAGGGTTAACAACCTACGAGCAGTACTTC. V usage is TRBV27 and J usage is TRBJ2-7, with 8 bases that match TRBD1. Germline V gene lookup returns CDR1 MNHEY and CDR2 SMNVEV (reference sequence). The CDR3 contains 17 residues. V shed 4 bases and J 2 bases; nucleotides not matched to a gene: 13.